This T cell receptor (beta chain) originates from a study of blood T cell repertoires in COVID-19. Study as a whole: The United States, Italy and Spain provided the acute and convalescent COVID-19 samples. PBMCs, B-cell-depleted T cells, or T cells provided the cDNA or gDNA that made up the material.

Using immunoSEQ multiplex PCR, the repertoire was profiled, and TCRdb retains in-frame clones only, with some absent. Found here are approximately 170,000 clones, roughly 90% of them singletons; the top ten hold 18%. This clone was picked up one time. Germline assignment: CDR1 ENHRY and CDR2 SYGVKD. The CDR3 totals 18 residues. The V end lost 10 bases, the J end lost 0 bases, and 24 bases lay between the germline ends. The genes are TRBV10-3 and TRBJ2-2; weak D call: TRBD1 (6 bases). The TCR comes from a man aged 60 to 75 with active or convalescent COVID-19. Sequencing used peripheral blood. The CDR3 loop reads CATRAQGPLFANTGELFF. The CDR3 DNA reads as TGTGCCACCCGTGCCCAGGGGCCACTGTTCGCGAACACCGGGGAGCTGTTTTTT.